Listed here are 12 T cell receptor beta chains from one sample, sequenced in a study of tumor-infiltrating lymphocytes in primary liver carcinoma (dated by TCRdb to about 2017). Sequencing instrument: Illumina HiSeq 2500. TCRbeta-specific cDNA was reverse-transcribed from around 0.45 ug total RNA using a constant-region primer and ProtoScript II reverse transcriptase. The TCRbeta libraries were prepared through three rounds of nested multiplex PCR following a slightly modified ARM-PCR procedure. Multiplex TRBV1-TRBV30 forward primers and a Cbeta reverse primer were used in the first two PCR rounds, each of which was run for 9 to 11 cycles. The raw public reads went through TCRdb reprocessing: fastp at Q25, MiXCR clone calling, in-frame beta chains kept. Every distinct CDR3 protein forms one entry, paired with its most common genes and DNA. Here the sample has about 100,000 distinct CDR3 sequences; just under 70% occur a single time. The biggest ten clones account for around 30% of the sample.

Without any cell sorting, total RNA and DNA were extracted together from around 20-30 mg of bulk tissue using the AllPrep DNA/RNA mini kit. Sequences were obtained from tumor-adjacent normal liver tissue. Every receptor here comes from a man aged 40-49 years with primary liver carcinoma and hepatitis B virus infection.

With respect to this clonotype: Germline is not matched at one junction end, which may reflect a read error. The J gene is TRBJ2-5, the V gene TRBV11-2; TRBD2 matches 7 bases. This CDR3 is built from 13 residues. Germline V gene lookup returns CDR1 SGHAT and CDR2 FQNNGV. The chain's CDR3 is CTSTRGDQETQYF. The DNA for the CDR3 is TGTACCAGCACTCGGGGGGACCAAGAGACCCAGTACTTC.

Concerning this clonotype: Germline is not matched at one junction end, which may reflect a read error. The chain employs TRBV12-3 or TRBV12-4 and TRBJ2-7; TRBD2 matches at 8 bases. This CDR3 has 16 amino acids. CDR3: CVSEPRLASSYYEQYF. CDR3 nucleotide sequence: TGTGTCAGCGAACCGAGACTAGCGAGCAGCTACTACGAGCAGTACTTC.

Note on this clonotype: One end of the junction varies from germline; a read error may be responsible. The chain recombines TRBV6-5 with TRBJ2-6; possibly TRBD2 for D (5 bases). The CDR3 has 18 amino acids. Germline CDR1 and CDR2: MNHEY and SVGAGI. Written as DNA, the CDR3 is TGTGCCAGCAGTCTTTGGACGGGGATGAAAGCTGGGCCCAACGTCCTGATTTTC. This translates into CASSLWTGMKAGPNVLIF.

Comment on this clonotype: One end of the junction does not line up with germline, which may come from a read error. In DNA, the CDR3 is TGTGCCATCAGTGATCTCACTCTTACAGCAAGCTTCATGAACACTGAAACTTTCTTT. Encoded protein: CAISDLTLTASFMNTETFF. This rearrangement joins TRBV10-3 to TRBJ1-1, with D unresolved. Germline values: CDR1 ENHRY, CDR2 SYGVKD. The CDR3 sequence is 19 residues long.

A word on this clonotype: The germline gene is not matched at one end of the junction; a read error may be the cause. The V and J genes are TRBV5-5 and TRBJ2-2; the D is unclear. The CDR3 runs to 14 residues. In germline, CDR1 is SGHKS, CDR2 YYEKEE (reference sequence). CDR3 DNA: TGCGCCAGCAGTCGGGTGCCTATCACCGGGGAGCTGTTTTTT. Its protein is CASSRVPITGELFF.

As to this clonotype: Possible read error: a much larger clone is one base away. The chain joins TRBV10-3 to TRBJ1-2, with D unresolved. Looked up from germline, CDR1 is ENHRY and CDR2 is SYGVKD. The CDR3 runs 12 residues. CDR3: CVISDDYYGYTF. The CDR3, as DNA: TGTGTCATCAGTGATGATTACTATGGCTACACCTTC.

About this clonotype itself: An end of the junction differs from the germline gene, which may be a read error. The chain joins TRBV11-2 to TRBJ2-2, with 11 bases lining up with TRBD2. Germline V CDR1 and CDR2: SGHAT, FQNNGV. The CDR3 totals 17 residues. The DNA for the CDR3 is TGCGCCAGCAGCCCGTTAGCGGGAGGGCCGAGGGCCGGGGAGCCGTTTTTT. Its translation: CASSPLAGGPRAGEPFF.

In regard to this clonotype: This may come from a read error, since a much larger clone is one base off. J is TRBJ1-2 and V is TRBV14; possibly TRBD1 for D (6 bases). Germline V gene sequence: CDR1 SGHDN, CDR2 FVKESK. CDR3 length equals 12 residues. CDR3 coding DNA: TGTGCCAGCGGCCAAGCCCGGACAGTTTTAACCTTC. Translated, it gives CASGQARTVLTF.

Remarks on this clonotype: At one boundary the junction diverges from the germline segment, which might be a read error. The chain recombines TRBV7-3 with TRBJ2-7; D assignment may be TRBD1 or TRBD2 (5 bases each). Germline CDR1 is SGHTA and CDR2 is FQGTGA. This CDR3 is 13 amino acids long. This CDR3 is CASSNGTTYKQYF. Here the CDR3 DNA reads TGTGCCAGCAGCAATGGGACGACCTACAAGCAGTACTTC.

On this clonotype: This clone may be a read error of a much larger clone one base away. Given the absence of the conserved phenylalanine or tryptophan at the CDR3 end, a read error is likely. The CDR3 nucleotides read TGCGCCAGCAGCCAAGAAGAAAATCAGCCCCAGCATTTG. Translated, it gives CASSQEENQPQHL. The chain recombines TRBV4-1 with TRBJ1-5, with no clear D. There are 13 residues in the CDR3. V gave up 0 bases and J gave up 4 bases, with 4 bases separating them. Germline V gene data show CDR1 as MGHRA and CDR2 as YSYEKL.

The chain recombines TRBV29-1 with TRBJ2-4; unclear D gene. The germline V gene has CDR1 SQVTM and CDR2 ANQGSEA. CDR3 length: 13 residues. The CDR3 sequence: CRVMGAAKNIQYF. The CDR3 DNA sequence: TGCAGGGTTATGGGTGCGGCCAAAAACATTCAGTACTTC.

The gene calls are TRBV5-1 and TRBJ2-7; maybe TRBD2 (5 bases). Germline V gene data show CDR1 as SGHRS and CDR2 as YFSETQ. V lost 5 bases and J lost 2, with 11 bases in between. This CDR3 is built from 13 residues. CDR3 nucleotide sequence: TGCGCCAGCAGGAAGCGGTTCACCTACGAGCAGTACTTC. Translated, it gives CASRKRFTYEQYF.